The clone carrying this TCR beta chain was counted ten times or more. The data were taken from a study of blood T cells in healthy people across ages. The authors ran a second PCR of about 7 to 11 cycles using a sample-barcoded 5' primer and a J-beta primer mix. TCRdb reprocessed the 5' RACE reads via MiXCR and lists one record per CDR3 protein. The sample shows approximately 800,000 distinct CDR3 sequences, about half of them seen only once. The CDR3 consists of 13 residues. Per germline, CDR1 SQVTM and CDR2 ANQGSEA. V dropped 5 bases and J dropped 3; count of bases not matched to a gene: 7. Healthy Caucasians from Russia aged roughly 6 to 95 served as donors. The draw of peripheral blood yielded roughly 9.4 milliliters from each donor.

This rearrangement joins TRBV29-1 to TRBJ2-7; TRBD2 matches at 7 bases. The sequence derives from an elderly man in good health. Sequences were obtained from blood. CDR3 DNA: TGCAGCGTTCATGGGGGGGGGGACTACGAGCAGTACTTC. Translated: CSVHGGGDYEQYF.